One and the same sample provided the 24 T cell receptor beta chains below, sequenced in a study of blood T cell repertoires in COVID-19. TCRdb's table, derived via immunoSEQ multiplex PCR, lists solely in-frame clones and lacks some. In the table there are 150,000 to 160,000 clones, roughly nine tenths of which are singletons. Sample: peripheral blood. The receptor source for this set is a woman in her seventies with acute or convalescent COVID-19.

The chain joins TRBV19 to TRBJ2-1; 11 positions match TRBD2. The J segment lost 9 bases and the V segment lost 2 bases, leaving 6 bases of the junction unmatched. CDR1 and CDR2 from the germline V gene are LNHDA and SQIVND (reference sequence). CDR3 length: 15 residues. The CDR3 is CASSIILAGGREQFF. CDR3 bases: TGTGCCAGTAGTATAATTTTAGCGGGGGGGCGTGAGCAGTTCTTC.

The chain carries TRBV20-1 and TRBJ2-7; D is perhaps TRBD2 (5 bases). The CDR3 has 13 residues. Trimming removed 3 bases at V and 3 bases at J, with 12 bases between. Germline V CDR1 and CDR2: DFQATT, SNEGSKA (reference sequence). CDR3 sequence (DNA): TGCAGTGCTAGTCGGGAATCGGGCTACGAGCAGTACTTC. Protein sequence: CSASRESGYEQYF.

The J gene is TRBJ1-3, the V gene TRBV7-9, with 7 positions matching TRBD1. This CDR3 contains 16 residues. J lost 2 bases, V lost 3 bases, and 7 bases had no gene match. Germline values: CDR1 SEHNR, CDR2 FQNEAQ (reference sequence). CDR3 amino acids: CASSLETGFTGNTIYF. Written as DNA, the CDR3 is TGTGCCAGCAGCTTGGAGACAGGGTTTACTGGAAACACCATATATTTT.

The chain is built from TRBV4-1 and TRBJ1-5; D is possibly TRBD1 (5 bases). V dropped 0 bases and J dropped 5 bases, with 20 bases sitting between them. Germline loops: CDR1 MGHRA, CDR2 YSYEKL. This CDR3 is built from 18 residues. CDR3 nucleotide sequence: TGCGCCAGCAGCCAAGATCAAACGGGGGTCGGGCCGGATCAGCCCCAGCATTTT. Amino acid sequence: CASSQDQTGVGPDQPQHF.

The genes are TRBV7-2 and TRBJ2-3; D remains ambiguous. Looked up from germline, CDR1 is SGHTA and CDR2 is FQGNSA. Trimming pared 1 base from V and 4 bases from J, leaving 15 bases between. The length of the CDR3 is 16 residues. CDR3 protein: CASSLVDPASADTQYF. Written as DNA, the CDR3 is TGTGCCAGCAGCTTAGTTGACCCAGCGTCCGCAGATACGCAGTATTTT.

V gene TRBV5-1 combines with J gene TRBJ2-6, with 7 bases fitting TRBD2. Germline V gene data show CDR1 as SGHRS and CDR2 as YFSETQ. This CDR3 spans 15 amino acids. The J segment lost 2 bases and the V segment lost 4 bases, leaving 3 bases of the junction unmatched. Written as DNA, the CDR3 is TGCGCCAGCAGCGGCGGGGGTGCTGGGGCCAACGTCCTGACTTTC. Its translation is CASSGGGAGANVLTF. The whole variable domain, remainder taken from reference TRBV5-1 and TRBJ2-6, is KAGVTQTPRYLIKTRGQQVTLSCSPISGHRSVSWYQQTPGQGLQFLFEYFSETQRNKGNFPGRFSGRQFSNSRSEMNVSTLELGDSALYLCASSGGGAGANVLTFGAGSRLTVL.

CDR3 sequence: CASSLVGAGAYEQYF. In DNA form, the CDR3 reads TGTGCCAGCAGCTTAGTGGGGGCAGGGGCCTACGAGCAGTACTTC. This chain connects TRBV7-9 to TRBJ2-7; D might be TRBD1 (6 bases). This CDR3 has 15 amino acids. Germline V lookup: CDR1 SEHNR, CDR2 FQNEAQ (reference sequence). V lost 1 base, J lost 2 bases, and 12 bases lay in between. The variable domain in full, with the rest retrieved from reference TRBV7-9 and TRBJ2-7, is DTGVSQNPRHKITKRGQNVTFRCDPISEHNRLYWYRQTLGQGPEFLTYFQNEAQLEKSRLLSDRFSAERPKGSFSTLEIQRTEQGDSAMYLCASSLVGAGAYEQYFGPGTRLTVT.

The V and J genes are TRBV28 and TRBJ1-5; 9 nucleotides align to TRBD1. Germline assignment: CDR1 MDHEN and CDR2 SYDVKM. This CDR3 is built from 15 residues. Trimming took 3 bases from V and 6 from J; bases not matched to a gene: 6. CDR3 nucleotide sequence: TGTGCCAGCAGTTTGTCCGGGACAGGGAGTCAGCCCCAGCATTTT. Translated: CASSLSGTGSQPQHF.

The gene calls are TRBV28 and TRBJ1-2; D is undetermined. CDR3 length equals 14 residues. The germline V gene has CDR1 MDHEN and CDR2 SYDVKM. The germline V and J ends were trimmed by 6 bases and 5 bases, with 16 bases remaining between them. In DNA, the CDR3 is TGTGCCAGCAGCTCCGGGTCAACTACGTATGGCTACACCTTC. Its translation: CASSSGSTTYGYTF.

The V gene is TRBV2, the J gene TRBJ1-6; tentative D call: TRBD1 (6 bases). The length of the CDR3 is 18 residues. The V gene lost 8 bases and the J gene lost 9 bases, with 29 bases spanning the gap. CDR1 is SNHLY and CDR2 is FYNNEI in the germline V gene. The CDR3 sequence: CASGGRGKGIGGGSPLHF. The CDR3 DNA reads TGTGCCAGCGGTGGGCGGGGGAAAGGGATCGGAGGGGGTTCACCCCTCCACTTT.

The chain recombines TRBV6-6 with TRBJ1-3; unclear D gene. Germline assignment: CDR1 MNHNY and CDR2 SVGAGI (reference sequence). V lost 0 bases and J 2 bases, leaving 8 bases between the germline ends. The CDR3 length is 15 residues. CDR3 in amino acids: CASSYSRETGNTIYF. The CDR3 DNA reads TGTGCCAGCAGTTACTCCCGGGAAACTGGAAACACCATATATTTT.

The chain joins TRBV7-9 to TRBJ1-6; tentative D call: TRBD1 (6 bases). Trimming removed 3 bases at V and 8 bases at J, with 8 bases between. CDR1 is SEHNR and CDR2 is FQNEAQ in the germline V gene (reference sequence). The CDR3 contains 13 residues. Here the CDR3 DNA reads TGTGCCAGCAGCTTGCCAGGGGATTCACCCCTCCACTTT. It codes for CASSLPGDSPLHF.

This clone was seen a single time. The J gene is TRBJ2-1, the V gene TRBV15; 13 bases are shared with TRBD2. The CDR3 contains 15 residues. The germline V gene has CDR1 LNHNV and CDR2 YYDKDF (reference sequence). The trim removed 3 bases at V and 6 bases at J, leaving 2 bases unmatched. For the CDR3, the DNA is TGTGCCACCAGCAGGACTAGCGGGGGGAGCAATGAGCAGTTCTTC. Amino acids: CATSRTSGGSNEQFF.

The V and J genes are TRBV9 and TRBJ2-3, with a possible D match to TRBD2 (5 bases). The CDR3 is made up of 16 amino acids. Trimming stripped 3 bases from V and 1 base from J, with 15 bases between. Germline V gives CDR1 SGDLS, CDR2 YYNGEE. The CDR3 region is CASSAAEVRGTDTQYF. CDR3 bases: TGTGCCAGCAGCGCAGCAGAGGTGAGGGGCACAGATACGCAGTATTTT. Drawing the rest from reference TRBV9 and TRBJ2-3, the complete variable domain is DSGVTQTPKHLITATGQRVTLRCSPRSGDLSVYWYQQSLDQGLQFLIQYYNGEERAKGNILERFSAQQFPDLHSELNLSSLELGDSALYFCASSAAEVRGTDTQYFGPGTRLTVL.

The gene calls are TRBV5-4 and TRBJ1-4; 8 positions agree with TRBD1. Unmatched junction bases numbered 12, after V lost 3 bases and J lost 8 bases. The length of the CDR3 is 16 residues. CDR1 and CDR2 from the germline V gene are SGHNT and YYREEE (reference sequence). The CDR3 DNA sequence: TGTGCCAGCAGCTCGACAGGGGCCCCGGGGGGAGAAAAACTGTTTTTT. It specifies CASSSTGAPGGEKLFF.

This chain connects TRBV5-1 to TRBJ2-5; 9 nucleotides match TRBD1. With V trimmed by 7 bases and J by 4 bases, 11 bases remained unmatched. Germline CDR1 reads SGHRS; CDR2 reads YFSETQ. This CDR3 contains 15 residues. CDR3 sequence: CASYLRGQGGETQYF. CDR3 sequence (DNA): TGCGCCAGCTACCTTAGGGGACAGGGAGGAGAGACCCAGTACTTC.

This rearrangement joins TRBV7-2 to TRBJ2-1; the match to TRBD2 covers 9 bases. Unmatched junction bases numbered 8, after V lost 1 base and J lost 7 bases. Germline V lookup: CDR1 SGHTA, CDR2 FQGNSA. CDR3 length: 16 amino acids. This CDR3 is CASSLGGGTSSNEQFF. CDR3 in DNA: TGTGCCAGCAGCTTAGGGGGCGGGACTAGCTCTAATGAGCAGTTCTTC.

This CDR3 reads CASSFRLQNYGYTF. The CDR3, as DNA: TGTGCCAGCAGCTTCCGGTTACAGAACTATGGCTACACCTTC. The chain couples TRBV5-8 to TRBJ1-2; D is ambiguous. CDR3 length: 14 residues. V was clipped by 2 bases and J by 2 bases, with 10 bases between them. In germline, CDR1 is SGHTS, CDR2 YDEGEE.

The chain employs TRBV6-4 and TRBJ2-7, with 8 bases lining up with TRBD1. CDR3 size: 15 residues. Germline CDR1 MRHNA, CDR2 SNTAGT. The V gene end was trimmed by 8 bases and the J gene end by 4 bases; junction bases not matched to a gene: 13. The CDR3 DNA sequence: TGTGCCAGCTTCTGGAGCGGACAGGGTGTATACGAGCAGTACTTC. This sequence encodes CASFWSGQGVYEQYF.

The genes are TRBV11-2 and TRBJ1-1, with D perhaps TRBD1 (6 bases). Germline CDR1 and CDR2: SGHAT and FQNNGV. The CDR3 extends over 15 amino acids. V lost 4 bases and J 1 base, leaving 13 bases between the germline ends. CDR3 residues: CASSSRTDGNTEAFF. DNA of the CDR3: TGTGCCAGCAGCTCCCGGACAGACGGGAACACTGAAGCTTTCTTT.

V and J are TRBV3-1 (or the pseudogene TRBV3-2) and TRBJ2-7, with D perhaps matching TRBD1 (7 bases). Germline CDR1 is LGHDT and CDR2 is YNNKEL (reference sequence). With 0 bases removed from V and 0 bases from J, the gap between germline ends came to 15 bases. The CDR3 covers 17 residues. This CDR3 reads CASSQDLVQGGSYEQYF. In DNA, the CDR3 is TGTGCCAGCAGCCAAGATCTTGTCCAGGGGGGCTCCTACGAGCAGTACTTC.

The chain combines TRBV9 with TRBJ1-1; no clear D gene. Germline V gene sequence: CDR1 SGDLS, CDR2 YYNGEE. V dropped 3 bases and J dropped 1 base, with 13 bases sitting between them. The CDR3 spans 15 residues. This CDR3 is CASSASGYRNTEAFF. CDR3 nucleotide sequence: TGTGCCAGCAGCGCCTCAGGATACAGGAACACTGAAGCTTTCTTT.

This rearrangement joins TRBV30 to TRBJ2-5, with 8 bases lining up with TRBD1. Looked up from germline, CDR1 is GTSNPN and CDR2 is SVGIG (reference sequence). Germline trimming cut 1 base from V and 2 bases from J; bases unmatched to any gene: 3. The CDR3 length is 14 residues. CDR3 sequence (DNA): TGTGCCTGGAGTGATACAGGGGGTCAAGAGACCCAGTACTTC. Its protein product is CAWSDTGGQETQYF.

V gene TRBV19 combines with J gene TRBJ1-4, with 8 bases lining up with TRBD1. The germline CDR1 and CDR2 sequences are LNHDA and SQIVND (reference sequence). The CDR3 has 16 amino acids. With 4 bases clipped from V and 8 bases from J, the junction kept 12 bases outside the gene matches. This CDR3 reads CASSTRRGQIEEKLFF. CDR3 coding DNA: TGTGCCAGTAGTACCCGCAGGGGGCAGATTGAAGAAAAACTGTTTTTT.